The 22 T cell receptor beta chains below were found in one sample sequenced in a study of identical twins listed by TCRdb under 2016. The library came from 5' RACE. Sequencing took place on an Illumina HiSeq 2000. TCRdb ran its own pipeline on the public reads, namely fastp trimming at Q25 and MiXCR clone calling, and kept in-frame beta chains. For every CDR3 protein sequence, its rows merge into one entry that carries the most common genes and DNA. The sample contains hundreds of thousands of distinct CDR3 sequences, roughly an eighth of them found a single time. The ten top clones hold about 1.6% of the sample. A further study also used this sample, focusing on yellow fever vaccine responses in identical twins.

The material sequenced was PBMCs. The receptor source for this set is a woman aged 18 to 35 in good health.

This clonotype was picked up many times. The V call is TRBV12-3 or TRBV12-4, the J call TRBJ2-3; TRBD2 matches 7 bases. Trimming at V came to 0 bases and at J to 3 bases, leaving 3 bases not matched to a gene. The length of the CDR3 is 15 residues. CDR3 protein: CASSLAGGLTDTQYF. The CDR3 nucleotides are TGTGCCAGCAGTTTAGCGGGGGGACTAACAGATACGCAGTATTTT.

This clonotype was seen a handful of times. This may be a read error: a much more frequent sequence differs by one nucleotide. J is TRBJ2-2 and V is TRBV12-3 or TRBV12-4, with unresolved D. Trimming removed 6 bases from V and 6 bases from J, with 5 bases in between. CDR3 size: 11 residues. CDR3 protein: CASRFSGELFF. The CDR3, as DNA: TGTGCCAGCAGATTTTCCGGGGAGCTGTTTTTT.

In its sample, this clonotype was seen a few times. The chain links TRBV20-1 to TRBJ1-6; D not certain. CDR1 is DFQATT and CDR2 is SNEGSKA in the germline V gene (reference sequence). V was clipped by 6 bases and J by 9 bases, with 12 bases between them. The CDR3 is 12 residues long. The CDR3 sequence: CSATGGGSPLHF. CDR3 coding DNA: TGCAGTGCCACGGGAGGAGGTTCACCCCTCCACTTT.

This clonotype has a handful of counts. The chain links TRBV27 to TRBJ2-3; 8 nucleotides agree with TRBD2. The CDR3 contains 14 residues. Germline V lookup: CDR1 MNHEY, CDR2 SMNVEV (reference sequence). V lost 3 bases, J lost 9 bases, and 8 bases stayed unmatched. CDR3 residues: CASSFFGGGFTQYF. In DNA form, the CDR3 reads TGTGCCAGCAGTTTTTTCGGGGGGGGCTTCACGCAGTATTTT.

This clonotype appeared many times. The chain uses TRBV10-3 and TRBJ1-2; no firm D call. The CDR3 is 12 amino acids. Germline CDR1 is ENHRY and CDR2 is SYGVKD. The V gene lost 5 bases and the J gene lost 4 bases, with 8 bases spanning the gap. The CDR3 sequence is CAISRTAYGYTF. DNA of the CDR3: TGTGCCATCAGTCGGACGGCCTATGGCTACACCTTC.

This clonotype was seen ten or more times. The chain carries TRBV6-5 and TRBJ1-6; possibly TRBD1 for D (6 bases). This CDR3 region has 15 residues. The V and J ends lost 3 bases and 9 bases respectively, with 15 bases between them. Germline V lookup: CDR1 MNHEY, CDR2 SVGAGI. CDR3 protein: CASSYLDSLGSPLHF. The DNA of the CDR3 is TGTGCCAGCAGTTATTTGGACAGCTTGGGTTCACCCCTCCACTTT.

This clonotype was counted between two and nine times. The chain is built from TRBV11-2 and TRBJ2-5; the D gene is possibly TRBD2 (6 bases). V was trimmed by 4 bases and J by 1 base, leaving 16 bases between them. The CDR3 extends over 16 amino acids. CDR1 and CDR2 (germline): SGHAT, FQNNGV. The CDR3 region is CASSWGLASFQETQYF. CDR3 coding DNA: TGTGCCAGCAGCTGGGGCCTAGCGAGCTTCCAAGAGACCCAGTACTTC.

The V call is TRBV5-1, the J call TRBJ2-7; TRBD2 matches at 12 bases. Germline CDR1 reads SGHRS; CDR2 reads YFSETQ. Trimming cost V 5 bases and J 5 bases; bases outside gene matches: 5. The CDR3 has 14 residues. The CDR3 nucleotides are TGCGCCAGCAGGGCCACTAGCGGGAGGAACGAGCAGTACTTC. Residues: CASRATSGRNEQYF.

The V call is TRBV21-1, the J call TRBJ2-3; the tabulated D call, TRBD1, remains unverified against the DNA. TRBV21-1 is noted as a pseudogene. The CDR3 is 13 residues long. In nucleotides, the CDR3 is TGTGCCAGCAGCAAATGGGGGGGCGCTACGCAGAATTTT. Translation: CASSKWGGATQNF.

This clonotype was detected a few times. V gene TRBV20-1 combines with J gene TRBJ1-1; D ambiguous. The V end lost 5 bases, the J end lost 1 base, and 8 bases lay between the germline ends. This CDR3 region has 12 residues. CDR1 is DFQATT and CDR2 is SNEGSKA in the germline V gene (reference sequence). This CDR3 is CSASRQNTEAFF. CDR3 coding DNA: TGCAGTGCTTCTCGCCAGAACACTGAAGCTTTCTTT.

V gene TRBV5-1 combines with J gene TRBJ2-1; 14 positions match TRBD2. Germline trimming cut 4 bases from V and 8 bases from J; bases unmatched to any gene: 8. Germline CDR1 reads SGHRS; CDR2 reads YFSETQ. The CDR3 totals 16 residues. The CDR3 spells CASSPGTSGSWDEQFF. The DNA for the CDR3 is TGCGCCAGCAGCCCCGGGACTAGCGGGAGTTGGGATGAGCAGTTCTTC.

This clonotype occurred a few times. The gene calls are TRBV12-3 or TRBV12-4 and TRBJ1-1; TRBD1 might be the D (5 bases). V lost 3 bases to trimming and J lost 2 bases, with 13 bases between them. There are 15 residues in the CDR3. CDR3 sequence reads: CASSFGPGKNTEAFF. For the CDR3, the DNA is TGTGCCAGCAGTTTCGGTCCAGGGAAAAACACTGAAGCTTTCTTT.

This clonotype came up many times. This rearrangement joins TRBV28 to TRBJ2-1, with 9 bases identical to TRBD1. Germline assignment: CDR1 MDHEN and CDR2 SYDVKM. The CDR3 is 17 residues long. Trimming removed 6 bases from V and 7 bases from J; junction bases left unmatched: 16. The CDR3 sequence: CASSKGGQGVIVNEQFF. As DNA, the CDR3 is TGTGCCAGCAGCAAGGGGGGACAGGGTGTTATAGTGAATGAGCAGTTCTTC.

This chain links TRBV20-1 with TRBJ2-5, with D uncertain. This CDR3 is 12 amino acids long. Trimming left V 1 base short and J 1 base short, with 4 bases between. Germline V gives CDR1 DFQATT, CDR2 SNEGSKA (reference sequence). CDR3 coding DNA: TGCAGTGCTAGAGCCGTCCAAGAGACCCAGTACTTC. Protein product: CSARAVQETQYF.

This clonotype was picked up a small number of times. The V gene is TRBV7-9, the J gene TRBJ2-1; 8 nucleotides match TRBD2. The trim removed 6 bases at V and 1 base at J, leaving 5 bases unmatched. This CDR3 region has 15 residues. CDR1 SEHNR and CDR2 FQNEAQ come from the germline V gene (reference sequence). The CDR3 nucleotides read TGTGCCAGCAGACAAGGGACTAGTTCCTACAATGAGCAGTTCTTC. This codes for CASRQGTSSYNEQFF.

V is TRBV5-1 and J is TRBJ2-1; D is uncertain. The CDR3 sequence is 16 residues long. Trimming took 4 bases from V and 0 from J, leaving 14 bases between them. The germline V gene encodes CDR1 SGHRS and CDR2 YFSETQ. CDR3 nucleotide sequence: TGCGCCAGCAGCGTCACACAGCTGAGCTCCTACAATGAGCAGTTCTTC. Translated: CASSVTQLSSYNEQFF.

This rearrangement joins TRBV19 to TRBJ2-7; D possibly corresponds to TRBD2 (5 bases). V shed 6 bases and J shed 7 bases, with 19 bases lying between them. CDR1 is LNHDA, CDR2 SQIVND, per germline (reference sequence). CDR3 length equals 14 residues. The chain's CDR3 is CASRPTGLEREQYF. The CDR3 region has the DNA TGTGCCAGTAGGCCAACCGGACTTGAGCGGGAGCAGTACTTC.

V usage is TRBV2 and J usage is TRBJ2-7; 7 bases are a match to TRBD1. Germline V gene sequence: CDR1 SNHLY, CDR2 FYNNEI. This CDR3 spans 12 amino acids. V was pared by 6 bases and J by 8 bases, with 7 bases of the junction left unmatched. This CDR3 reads CASSDRAGKQYF. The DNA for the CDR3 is TGTGCCAGCAGCGACAGGGCCGGGAAGCAGTACTTC.

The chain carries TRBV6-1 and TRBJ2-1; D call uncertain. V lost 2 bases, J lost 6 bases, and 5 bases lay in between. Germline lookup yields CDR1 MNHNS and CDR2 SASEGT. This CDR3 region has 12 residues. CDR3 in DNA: TGTGCCAGCAGTGAATTGGGCAATGAGCAGTTCTTC. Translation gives CASSELGNEQFF.

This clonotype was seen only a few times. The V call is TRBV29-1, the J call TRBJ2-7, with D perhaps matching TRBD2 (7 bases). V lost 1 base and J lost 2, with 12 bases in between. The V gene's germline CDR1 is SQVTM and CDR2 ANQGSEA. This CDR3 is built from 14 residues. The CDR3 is CSVEVGGPPYEQYF. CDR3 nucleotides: TGCAGCGTTGAAGTCGGGGGGCCGCCCTACGAGCAGTACTTC.

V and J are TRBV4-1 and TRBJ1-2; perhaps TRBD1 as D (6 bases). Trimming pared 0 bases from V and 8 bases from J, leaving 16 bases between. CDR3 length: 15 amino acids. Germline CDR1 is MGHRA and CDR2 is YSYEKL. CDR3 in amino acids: CASSQETGTTRGYTF. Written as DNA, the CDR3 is TGCGCCAGCAGCCAAGAGACCGGGACAACGAGAGGCTACACCTTC.

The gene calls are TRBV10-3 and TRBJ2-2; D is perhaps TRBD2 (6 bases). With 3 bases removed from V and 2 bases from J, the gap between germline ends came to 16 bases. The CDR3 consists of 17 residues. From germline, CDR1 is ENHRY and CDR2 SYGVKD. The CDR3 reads CAISDPKGGENTGELFF. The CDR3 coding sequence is TGTGCCATCAGTGATCCAAAGGGAGGAGAAAACACCGGGGAGCTGTTTTTT.